The present T cell receptor (beta chain) was sequenced within a study of patients and donors after allogeneic stem cell transplantation. Germline CDR1 and CDR2: SGHVS and FNYEAQ. V was trimmed by 5 bases and J by 8 bases, leaving 21 bases between them. The CDR3 runs to 16 residues. This clonotype has more than one count but fewer than ten. In TCRdb, the RT-PCR reads were re-called with MiXCR into one record per CDR3 protein. The sample shows about a million distinct CDR3 sequences, about 20% of them seen only once. This sequence was found in a human donor who was either an allogeneic HSCT recipient or a stem cell or donor lymphocyte infusion donor (not recorded which). It is not recorded whose cells these are; they may come from a transplant donor. The rearrangement links TRBV7-6 to TRBJ1-4; no firm D call. The sample comprised blood, either unsorted or a sorted T cell fraction (not recorded which). The CDR3 here is CASSPLPSDLQEKLFF. The CDR3 DNA reads TGTGCCAGCAGCCCTCTCCCTAGCGATTTACAGGAAAAACTGTTTTTT.